This T cell receptor beta chain stems from a study of cytomegalovirus exposure and HLA in healthy donors. The PCR ran on 60 Vbeta and 13 Jbeta primers. TCRdb's table, derived via immunoSEQ multiplex PCR, lists solely in-frame clones and lacks some. Of about 110,000 clones listed, 81% are singletons. The CDR3 covers 14 residues. CDR1 and CDR2 from the germline V gene are MNHEY and SMNVEV (reference sequence). V was pared by 8 bases and J by 6 bases, with 18 bases between. The material sequenced was PBMCs. The genes are TRBV27 and TRBJ2-3; maybe TRBD2 (7 bases). This clonotype was sampled from a man in his thirties or forties in good health and CMV-seronegative. CDR3: CASGGAPGIDTQYF. CDR3 nucleotides: TGTGCCAGCGGGGGGGCTCCCGGTATTGATACGCAGTATTTT.